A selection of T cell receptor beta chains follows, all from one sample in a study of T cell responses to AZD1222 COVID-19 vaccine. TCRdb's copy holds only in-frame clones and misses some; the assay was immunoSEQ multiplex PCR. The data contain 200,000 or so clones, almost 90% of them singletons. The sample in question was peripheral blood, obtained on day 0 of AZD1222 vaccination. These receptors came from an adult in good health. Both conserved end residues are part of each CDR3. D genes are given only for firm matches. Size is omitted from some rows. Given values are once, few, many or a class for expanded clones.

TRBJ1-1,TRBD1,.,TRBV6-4,CASSQPGQEDTEAFF,TGTGCCAGCAGCCAACCGGGACAGGAAGACACTGAAGCTTTCTTT
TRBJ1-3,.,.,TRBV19,CASSAPGGPSGNTIYF,TGTGCCAGTAGTGCCCCGGGGGGTCCATCTGGAAACACCATATATTTT
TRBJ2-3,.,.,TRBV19,CASSISWEDTQYF,TGTGCCAGTAGTATCTCGTGGGAGGATACGCAGTATTTT
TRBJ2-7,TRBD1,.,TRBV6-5,CASSTQGAQVEQYF,TGTGCCAGCAGTACACAGGGGGCTCAGGTCGAGCAGTACTTC
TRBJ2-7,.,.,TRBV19,CASSLGGESYEQYF,TGTGCCAGTAGTTTGGGGGGTGAGTCCTACGAGCAGTACTTC
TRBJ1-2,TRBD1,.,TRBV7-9,CASSLTGVGGTENYGYTF,TGTGCCAGCAGCTTAACAGGTGTTGGAGGGACAGAAAACTATGGCTACACCTTC
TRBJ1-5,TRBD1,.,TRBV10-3,CAISAGQGVNQPQHF,TGTGCCATCAGTGCGGGACAGGGAGTGAATCAGCCCCAGCATTTT
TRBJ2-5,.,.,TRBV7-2,CASSLAGGGETQYF,TGTGCCAGCAGCTTAGCGGGGGGCGGGGAGACCCAGTACTTC
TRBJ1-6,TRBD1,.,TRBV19,CASSVGDRTNSPLHF,TGTGCCAGTAGTGTAGGGGACAGGACAAATTCACCCCTCCACTTT
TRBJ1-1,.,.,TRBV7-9,CASSIGTLYTEAFF,TGTGCCAGCAGCATAGGGACGTTGTACACTGAAGCTTTCTTT
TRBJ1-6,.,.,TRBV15,CATSRDLENSPLHF,TGTGCCACCAGCAGAGATCTTGAAAATTCACCCCTCCACTTT
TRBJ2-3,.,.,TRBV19,CASSSWGDPSTDTQYF,TGTGCCAGTAGTTCGTGGGGAGACCCTAGCACAGATACGCAGTATTTT
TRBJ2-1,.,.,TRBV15,CATSRDQGRNEQFF,TGTGCCACCAGCAGAGACCAGGGGCGGAATGAGCAGTTCTTC
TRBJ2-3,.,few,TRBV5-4,CASSARGTEGRDTQYF,TGTGCCAGCAGCGCACGGGGGACCGAAGGCAGAGATACGCAGTATTTT
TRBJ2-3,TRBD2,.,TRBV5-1,CASSLGRGAVTDTQYF,TGCGCCAGCAGCTTGGGGCGGGGGGCTGTCACAGATACGCAGTATTTT
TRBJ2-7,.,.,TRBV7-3,CASSMSTGTYEQYF,TGTGCCAGCAGCATGTCGACGGGGACCTACGAGCAGTACTTC
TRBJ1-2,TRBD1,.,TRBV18,CASSQGAAPPQGYTF,TGTGCCAGCTCCCAGGGGGCAGCCCCTCCGCAAGGCTACACCTTC
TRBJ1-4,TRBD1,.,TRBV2,CASSGGGAGEKLFF,TGTGCCAGCAGTGGAGGGGGCGCTGGGGAAAAACTGTTTTTT
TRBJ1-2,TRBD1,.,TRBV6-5,CASGGTGADYGYTF,TGTGCCAGCGGCGGGACAGGGGCGGACTATGGCTACACCTTC
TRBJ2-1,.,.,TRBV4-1,CASSQDLAGIPLNEQFF,TGCGCCAGCAGCCAAGATCTCGCGGGAATTCCCCTCAATGAGCAGTTCTTC
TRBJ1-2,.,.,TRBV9,CASAKESNYGYTF,TGTGCCAGCGCCAAGGAGTCCAACTATGGCTACACCTTC
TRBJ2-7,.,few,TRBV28,CASSTDSPYEQYF,TGTGCCAGCAGTACGGACAGTCCCTACGAGCAGTACTTC
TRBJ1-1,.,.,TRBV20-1,CSASRGGGSDTEAFF,TGCAGTGCTAGTCGCGGAGGGGGGTCGGACACTGAAGCTTTCTTT
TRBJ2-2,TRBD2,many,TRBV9,CASSPHSGGADSGELFF,TGTGCCAGCAGCCCTCACAGCGGGGGGGCTGATTCCGGGGAGCTGTTTTTT
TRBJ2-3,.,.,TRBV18,CASSLQGGLLTDTQYF,TGTGCCAGCTCACTACAGGGAGGCTTACTCACAGATACGCAGTATTTT
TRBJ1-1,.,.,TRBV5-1,CASSDTGSGATEAFF,TGCGCCAGCAGCGATACAGGCTCTGGAGCCACTGAAGCTTTCTTT
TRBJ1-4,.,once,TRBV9,CASSGGNAGTNEKLFF,TGTGCCAGCAGCGGTGGGAATGCAGGGACGAATGAAAAACTGTTTTTT
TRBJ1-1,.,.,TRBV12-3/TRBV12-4,CASSLPRTEAFF,TGTGCCAGCAGTTTACCACGCACTGAAGCTTTCTTT
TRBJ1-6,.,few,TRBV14,CASSQDLGGVYNSPLHF,TGTGCCAGCAGCCAAGATCTAGGAGGAGTCTATAATTCACCCCTCCACTTT
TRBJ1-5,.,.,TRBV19,CASSARRGDQPQHF,TGTGCCAGTAGCGCCCGGAGAGGAGATCAGCCCCAGCATTTT
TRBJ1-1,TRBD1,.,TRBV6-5,CASSYSSPGGTEAFF,TGTGCCAGCAGTTACTCGAGTCCAGGGGGCACTGAAGCTTTCTTT
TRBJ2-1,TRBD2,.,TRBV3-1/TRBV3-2,CASSPRTSGGRNEQFF,TGTGCCAGCAGCCCACGGACTAGCGGGGGGAGGAATGAGCAGTTCTTC
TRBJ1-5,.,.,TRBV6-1,CASSEKVGGQPQHF,TGTGCCAGCAGTGAAAAGGTGGGCGGACAGCCCCAGCATTTT
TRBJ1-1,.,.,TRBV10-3,CAISENGGSLNTEAFF,TGTGCCATCAGCGAGAATGGAGGCAGCTTGAACACTGAAGCTTTCTTT
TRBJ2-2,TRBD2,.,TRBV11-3,CASSLTSEGTGELFF,TGTGCCAGCAGCCTCACTAGCGAGGGCACCGGGGAGCTGTTTTTT
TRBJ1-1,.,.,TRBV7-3,CASSLRVGNTEAFF,TGTGCCAGCAGCTTAAGGGTTGGGAACACTGAAGCTTTCTTT
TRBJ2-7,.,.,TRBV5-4,CASSLEWGSGEQYF,TGTGCCAGCAGCTTGGAATGGGGAAGTGGCGAGCAGTACTTC
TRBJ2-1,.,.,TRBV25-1,CASSESSNEQFF,TGTGCCAGCAGTGAATCTTCGAATGAGCAGTTCTTC
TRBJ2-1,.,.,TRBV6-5,CASRRESSYNEQFF,TGTGCCAGCAGAAGGGAAAGCTCCTACAATGAGCAGTTCTTC
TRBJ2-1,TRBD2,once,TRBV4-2,CASSQEGRGGQDNEQFF,TGTGCCAGCAGCCAAGAGGGACGGGGGGGCCAGGACAATGAGCAGTTCTTC
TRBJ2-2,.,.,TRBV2,CASSVRGTGELFF,TGTGCCAGCAGTGTCAGGGGCACCGGGGAGCTGTTTTTT
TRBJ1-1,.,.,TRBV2,CASRLTGTKNSEAFF,TGTGCCAGCAGGCTAACCGGGACAAAGAATAGTGAAGCTTTCTTT
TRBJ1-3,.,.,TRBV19,CASGPALGNTIYF,TGTGCCAGCGGACCGGCGCTCGGAAACACCATATATTTT
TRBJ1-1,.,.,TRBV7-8,CASRGGLNTEAFF,TGTGCCAGCAGAGGGGGGCTGAACACTGAAGCTTTCTTT
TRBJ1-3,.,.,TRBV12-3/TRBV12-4,CASSFHSGNTIYF,TGTGCCAGCAGTTTCCACTCTGGAAACACCATATATTTT
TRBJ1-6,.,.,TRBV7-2,CASSLLTNSPLHF,TGTGCCAGCAGCTTATTAACAAATTCACCCCTCCACTTT
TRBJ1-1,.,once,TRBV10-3,CAISSQGQNTEAFF,TGTGCCATCAGTTCACAGGGCCAGAACACTGAAGCTTTCTTT
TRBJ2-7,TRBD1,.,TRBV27,CASSLVGGSSYEQYF,TGTGCCAGCAGTTTAGTAGGGGGCAGCTCCTACGAGCAGTACTTC
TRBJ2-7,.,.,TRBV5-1,CASSLDSTPYEQYF,TGCGCCAGCAGCTTGGATTCTACCCCTTACGAGCAGTACTTC
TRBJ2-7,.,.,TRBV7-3,CASSFSYASEYEQYF,TGTGCCAGCAGCTTTTCCTACGCCTCAGAGTACGAGCAGTACTTC
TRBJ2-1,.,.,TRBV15,CATSRDPSNEQFF,TGTGCCACCAGCAGAGATCCTTCCAATGAGCAGTTCTTC
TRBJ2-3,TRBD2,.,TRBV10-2,CALRGADTQYF,TGCGCCCTACGGGGGGCAGATACGCAGTATTTT
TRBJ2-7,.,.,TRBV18,CASSPSPSYEQYF,TGTGCCAGCTCACCCTCCCCATCCTACGAGCAGTACTTC
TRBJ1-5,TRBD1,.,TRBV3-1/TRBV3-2,CASSQAKGQGASQPQHF,TGTGCCAGCAGCCAAGCCAAAGGACAGGGGGCAAGTCAGCCCCAGCATTTT